The rows below give T cell receptor beta chains drawn from one sample of a study of blood T cell repertoires in COVID-19. Profiled with immunoSEQ multiplex PCR; TCRdb holds only in-frame clones, not every one. The repertoire has under 350,000 clones, around 85% of them found once; the top ten carry 11%. Sequencing used peripheral blood. The receptor set was obtained from a woman in her 70s with acute or convalescent COVID-19. Each CDR3 is given with its conserved first and last residue. The order of the fields is clone size, V gene, J gene, CDR3 length, D gene, CDR3 DNA, CDR3 protein. The D gene is left open where the match is weak. Rows may omit the clone size; those that give it use once, few, many or a size class.

clone size: NA; V gene: TRBV19; J gene: TRBJ2-4; CDR3 length: 14; D gene: NA; CDR3 DNA: TGTGCCAGTTCCATTTCAGCGGCCAAAAACATTCAGTACTTC; CDR3 protein: CASSISAAKNIQYF
clone size: NA; V gene: TRBV27; J gene: TRBJ2-3; CDR3 length: 18; D gene: TRBD1; CDR3 DNA: TGTGCCAGCAGTTTAGGGTTGTACGGGACAGGGGTTTCGGATACGCAGTATTTT; CDR3 protein: CASSLGLYGTGVSDTQYF
clone size: NA; V gene: TRBV7-8; J gene: TRBJ1-1; CDR3 length: 13; D gene: NA; CDR3 DNA: TGTGCCAGCAGCTTAGGCGGGGTCGTCAGAGCTTTCTTT; CDR3 protein: CASSLGGVVRAFF
clone size: NA; V gene: TRBV27; J gene: TRBJ1-6; CDR3 length: 16; D gene: NA; CDR3 DNA: TGTGCCAGCAGTCGCAGGTCAGGGGCCTTTAATTCACCCCTCCACTTT; CDR3 protein: CASSRRSGAFNSPLHF
clone size: NA; V gene: TRBV18; J gene: TRBJ2-7; CDR3 length: 15; D gene: TRBD1; CDR3 DNA: TGTGCCAGCTCACCATCCGCAGGGGGCTGGAACGAGCAGTACTTC; CDR3 protein: CASSPSAGGWNEQYF
clone size: NA; V gene: TRBV3-1/TRBV3-2; J gene: TRBJ2-3; CDR3 length: 16; D gene: TRBD2; CDR3 DNA: TGTGCCAGCAGCCTAGGACTAGCGGGGCCCACAGATACGCAGTATTTT; CDR3 protein: CASSLGLAGPTDTQYF
clone size: NA; V gene: TRBV6-1; J gene: TRBJ2-7; CDR3 length: 16; D gene: TRBD2; CDR3 DNA: TGTGCCAGCAGTGCCCAGGGACTAGCGGGGCTTTACGAGCAGTACTTC; CDR3 protein: CASSAQGLAGLYEQYF
clone size: NA; V gene: TRBV25-1; J gene: TRBJ2-3; CDR3 length: 15; D gene: NA; CDR3 DNA: TGTGCCAGCAGTGAATGGGGATCCAGGGGAGATACGCAGTATTTT; CDR3 protein: CASSEWGSRGDTQYF
clone size: NA; V gene: TRBV5-6; J gene: TRBJ2-7; CDR3 length: 16; D gene: TRBD2; CDR3 DNA: TGTGCCAGCAGCCCACCAGGCACTAGCGGGGGCTACGAGCAGTACTTC; CDR3 protein: CASSPPGTSGGYEQYF
clone size: NA; V gene: TRBV5-6; J gene: TRBJ2-7; CDR3 length: 12; D gene: NA; CDR3 DNA: TGTGCCAGCAGCCCAGGGCTGGGCGAGCAGTACTTC; CDR3 protein: CASSPGLGEQYF
clone size: once; V gene: TRBV6-1; J gene: TRBJ1-5; CDR3 length: 15; D gene: TRBD1; CDR3 DNA: TGTGCCAGCAGTGAGGGACAGGGTCCTGTTCAGCCCCAGCATTTT; CDR3 protein: CASSEGQGPVQPQHF
clone size: NA; V gene: TRBV7-9; J gene: TRBJ2-3; CDR3 length: 14; D gene: TRBD2; CDR3 DNA: TGTGCCAGCAGCCAAGCGGGGGGCACAGATACGCAGTATTTT; CDR3 protein: CASSQAGGTDTQYF
clone size: NA; V gene: TRBV5-5; J gene: TRBJ1-1; CDR3 length: 13; D gene: NA; CDR3 DNA: TGTGCCAGCAGCCGAAATAGGAACACTGAAGCTTTCTTT; CDR3 protein: CASSRNRNTEAFF
clone size: NA; V gene: TRBV4-1; J gene: TRBJ1-3; CDR3 length: 15; D gene: TRBD1; CDR3 DNA: TGCGCCAGCAGCCTAGGACAGGGTAGAGGGGACACCATATATTTT; CDR3 protein: CASSLGQGRGDTIYF
clone size: NA; V gene: TRBV2; J gene: TRBJ1-4; CDR3 length: 10; D gene: NA; CDR3 DNA: TGTGCCAGCCTACGGGGCGGGAAAGTTTTT; CDR3 protein: CASLRGGKVF
clone size: once; V gene: TRBV7-8; J gene: TRBJ1-1; CDR3 length: 17; D gene: TRBD1; CDR3 DNA: TGTGCCAGCAGCCACCCCCGGGACAGGGGGCTGTGGACTGAAGCTTTCTTT; CDR3 protein: CASSHPRDRGLWTEAFF
clone size: NA; V gene: TRBV29-1; J gene: TRBJ2-7; CDR3 length: 16; D gene: TRBD2; CDR3 DNA: TGCAGCGTTGAAGATCCCCAGACTAGCGGGGGAACCGAGCAGTACTTC; CDR3 protein: CSVEDPQTSGGTEQYF
clone size: NA; V gene: TRBV5-6; J gene: TRBJ2-1; CDR3 length: 16; D gene: TRBD1; CDR3 DNA: TGTGCCAGCAGCGGATCCGGGACAGGGGTTGGCAATGAGCAGTTCTTC; CDR3 protein: CASSGSGTGVGNEQFF
clone size: many; V gene: TRBV7-9; J gene: TRBJ1-1; CDR3 length: 16; D gene: TRBD1; CDR3 DNA: TGTGCCAGCAGCTCGGGACAGGGGGCGCCGCGCACTGAAGCTTTCTTT; CDR3 protein: CASSSGQGAPRTEAFF
clone size: NA; V gene: TRBV20-1; J gene: TRBJ1-2; CDR3 length: 10; D gene: NA; CDR3 DNA: TGCAGTGCCGTGGGGGCCGGCTACACCTTC; CDR3 protein: CSAVGAGYTF
clone size: NA; V gene: TRBV2; J gene: TRBJ2-5; CDR3 length: 15; D gene: TRBD1; CDR3 DNA: TGTGCCAGCAGTGAAGAGGGACAGGGAGGAGAGACCCAGTACTTC; CDR3 protein: CASSEEGQGGETQYF
clone size: NA; V gene: TRBV10-3; J gene: TRBJ1-5; CDR3 length: 16; D gene: NA; CDR3 DNA: TGTGCCATCAGTGATACTGTCAGACAGACAAATCAGCCCCAGCATTTT; CDR3 protein: CAISDTVRQTNQPQHF
clone size: NA; V gene: TRBV7-9; J gene: TRBJ2-3; CDR3 length: 12; D gene: NA; CDR3 DNA: TGTGCCAGCAGCCCCGACTTCGCTCAAGAGTATTTT; CDR3 protein: CASSPDFAQEYF
clone size: once; V gene: TRBV6-6; J gene: TRBJ2-7; CDR3 length: 14; D gene: TRBD1; CDR3 DNA: TGTGCCAGCAGTTACCCGGACAGGGGCCACGAGCAGTACTTC; CDR3 protein: CASSYPDRGHEQYF
clone size: NA; V gene: TRBV7-9; J gene: TRBJ1-4; CDR3 length: 13; D gene: NA; CDR3 DNA: TGTGCCAACCTAGGTGAGGGCTATGAAAAACTGTTTTTT; CDR3 protein: CANLGEGYEKLFF
clone size: once; V gene: TRBV18; J gene: TRBJ1-2; CDR3 length: 14; D gene: NA; CDR3 DNA: TGTGCCAGCTCACCACTCAGATCTTATTATGGCTACACCTTC; CDR3 protein: CASSPLRSYYGYTF
clone size: few; V gene: TRBV10-3; J gene: TRBJ1-1; CDR3 length: 13; D gene: NA; CDR3 DNA: TGTGCCATCAGTGAGGGAGGGAACACTGAAGCTTTCTTT; CDR3 protein: CAISEGGNTEAFF
clone size: NA; V gene: TRBV5-1; J gene: TRBJ1-1; CDR3 length: 15; D gene: TRBD1; CDR3 DNA: TGCGCCACCTACGCACCGGGACAGGGAGACACTGAAGCTTTCTTT; CDR3 protein: CATYAPGQGDTEAFF
clone size: NA; V gene: TRBV29-1; J gene: TRBJ2-2; CDR3 length: 15; D gene: NA; CDR3 DNA: TGCAGCGTTGAACCCCCCGACAGTCTAACCGGGGAGCTGTTTTTT; CDR3 protein: CSVEPPDSLTGELFF
clone size: few; V gene: TRBV30; J gene: TRBJ1-2; CDR3 length: 13; D gene: NA; CDR3 DNA: TGTGCCTCAAACTCCAAGGAGGCCTATGGCTACACCTTC; CDR3 protein: CASNSKEAYGYTF
clone size: NA; V gene: TRBV10-2; J gene: TRBJ1-6; CDR3 length: 15; D gene: NA; CDR3 DNA: TGCGCCAGCAGCCCCCGACAGGCCTATAATTCACCCCTCCACTTT; CDR3 protein: CASSPRQAYNSPLHF
clone size: once; V gene: TRBV3-1/TRBV3-2; J gene: TRBJ1-1; CDR3 length: 15; D gene: NA; CDR3 DNA: TGTGCCAGCAGCCGAACCGGGGGGCAGAACACTGAAGCTTTCTTT; CDR3 protein: CASSRTGGQNTEAFF
clone size: NA; V gene: TRBV7-2; J gene: TRBJ1-3; CDR3 length: 14; D gene: TRBD1; CDR3 DNA: TGTGCCAGCAGTCCAGGGGGGAAGGGAAACACCATATATTTT; CDR3 protein: CASSPGGKGNTIYF
clone size: NA; V gene: TRBV27; J gene: TRBJ1-5; CDR3 length: 15; D gene: NA; CDR3 DNA: TGTGCCAGCAGTTCGAGGCAGGGATGGGGTCAGCCCCAGCATTTT; CDR3 protein: CASSSRQGWGQPQHF
clone size: NA; V gene: TRBV2; J gene: TRBJ2-5; CDR3 length: 15; D gene: TRBD2; CDR3 DNA: TGTGCCAGCAGGAGAGCGGGGGCGTCTCAAGAGACCCAGTACTTC; CDR3 protein: CASRRAGASQETQYF
clone size: NA; V gene: TRBV7-8; J gene: TRBJ2-5; CDR3 length: 14; D gene: TRBD1; CDR3 DNA: TGTGCCAGCAGCCCCCGGGACAGACAAGAGACCCAGTACTTC; CDR3 protein: CASSPRDRQETQYF
clone size: NA; V gene: TRBV19; J gene: TRBJ2-1; CDR3 length: 16; D gene: TRBD2; CDR3 DNA: TGTGCCAGTAGTATATTTCAAAGCGGGGGGTACAATGAGCAGTTCTTC; CDR3 protein: CASSIFQSGGYNEQFF
clone size: once; V gene: TRBV11-2; J gene: TRBJ1-2; CDR3 length: 15; D gene: NA; CDR3 DNA: TGTGCCAGCAGTTCCCCAGGAACTCTTCCCTATGGCTACACCTTC; CDR3 protein: CASSSPGTLPYGYTF
clone size: NA; V gene: TRBV6-2/TRBV6-3; J gene: TRBJ2-6; CDR3 length: 16; D gene: NA; CDR3 DNA: TGTGCCAGCAGTTACAGTGGAGCGACCGGGGCCAACGTCCTGACTTTC; CDR3 protein: CASSYSGATGANVLTF
clone size: NA; V gene: TRBV5-4; J gene: TRBJ2-5; CDR3 length: 15; D gene: TRBD2; CDR3 DNA: TGTGCCAGCAGCTCGCGGGGGGGCGTAGGGAAGACCCAGTACTTC; CDR3 protein: CASSSRGGVGKTQYF
clone size: NA; V gene: TRBV27; J gene: TRBJ2-5; CDR3 length: 15; D gene: NA; CDR3 DNA: TGTGCCAGCAGTTTTGGACGGGGATGGCAAGAGACCCAGTACTTC; CDR3 protein: CASSFGRGWQETQYF
clone size: NA; V gene: TRBV5-4; J gene: TRBJ2-7; CDR3 length: 14; D gene: NA; CDR3 DNA: TGTGCCAGCAGCTCCCAAAGGGAGTCCTACGAGCAGTACTTC; CDR3 protein: CASSSQRESYEQYF
clone size: NA; V gene: TRBV5-1; J gene: TRBJ1-1; CDR3 length: 15; D gene: NA; CDR3 DNA: TGCGCCAGCAGCTCTCTCGGACAGAAGAACACTGAAGCTTTCTTT; CDR3 protein: CASSSLGQKNTEAFF
clone size: once; V gene: TRBV6-5; J gene: TRBJ1-1; CDR3 length: 15; D gene: NA; CDR3 DNA: TGTGCCAGCAGATTGACAAGGGGGTTAAGAACTGAAGCTTTCTTT; CDR3 protein: CASRLTRGLRTEAFF
clone size: NA; V gene: TRBV5-6; J gene: TRBJ1-3; CDR3 length: 15; D gene: NA; CDR3 DNA: TGTGCCAGCAGCTCGGACAGCTTCTCTGGAAACACCATATATTTT; CDR3 protein: CASSSDSFSGNTIYF
clone size: NA; V gene: TRBV3-1/TRBV3-2; J gene: TRBJ1-2; CDR3 length: 15; D gene: NA; CDR3 DNA: TGTGCCAGCAGCCCCTCGGGGGGCACCCTCTGGCGCTACACCTTC; CDR3 protein: CASSPSGGTLWRYTF
clone size: NA; V gene: TRBV30; J gene: TRBJ1-1; CDR3 length: 15; D gene: NA; CDR3 DNA: TGTGCCTGGAGGCCGAACGGTGCAGGGCACACTGAAGCTTTCTTT; CDR3 protein: CAWRPNGAGHTEAFF
clone size: NA; V gene: TRBV7-2; J gene: TRBJ2-3; CDR3 length: 17; D gene: TRBD1; CDR3 DNA: TGTGCCAGCAGCCCGCACCCGGGACAGGTTAAGTGGGATACGCAGTATTTT; CDR3 protein: CASSPHPGQVKWDTQYF
clone size: NA; V gene: TRBV15; J gene: TRBJ1-2; CDR3 length: 13; D gene: NA; CDR3 DNA: TGTGCCACCAGCAGAGGCGGGAGCTATGGCTACACCTTC; CDR3 protein: CATSRGGSYGYTF
clone size: NA; V gene: TRBV7-9; J gene: TRBJ2-3; CDR3 length: 16; D gene: TRBD2; CDR3 DNA: TGTGCCAGCAGCTCGATAGCGGGGGGGTTAGGAGATACGCAGTATTTT; CDR3 protein: CASSSIAGGLGDTQYF
clone size: few; V gene: TRBV5-1; J gene: TRBJ1-2; CDR3 length: 17; D gene: TRBD1; CDR3 DNA: TGCGCCAGCAGCCCCGACAGGGGGCGCGGGGCTAACTATGGCTACACCTTC; CDR3 protein: CASSPDRGRGANYGYTF
clone size: NA; V gene: TRBV5-8; J gene: TRBJ2-1; CDR3 length: 15; D gene: NA; CDR3 DNA: TGTGCCAGCAGCCCCCGGGGGAGGTCCTACAATGAGCAGTTCTTC; CDR3 protein: CASSPRGRSYNEQFF
clone size: NA; V gene: TRBV9; J gene: TRBJ2-7; CDR3 length: 14; D gene: NA; CDR3 DNA: TGTGCCAGCAGCCCCCGCGGACTATCCTACGAGCAGTACTTC; CDR3 protein: CASSPRGLSYEQYF
clone size: NA; V gene: TRBV9; J gene: TRBJ2-2; CDR3 length: 14; D gene: NA; CDR3 DNA: TGTGCCAGCAGCCTATTAGCAGTCACCGGGGAGCTGTTTTTT; CDR3 protein: CASSLLAVTGELFF